The subject of this entry is one TCR beta chain. Its antigen is currently unknown. This entry comes from a study of Ad26.COV2.S vaccination and SARS-CoV-2 variants. The overall study: Into the muscle, Ad26.COV2.S was dosed once or twice, 56 days apart.

Clones were sequenced by immunoSEQ multiplex PCR, and TCRdb holds only the in-frame ones, with some missing. The table records around 250,000 clones, 87% of them present only once. Study results and caveats: Breadth measured for non-spike TCRs was similar across vaccine and placebo recipients. The breadth of spike-specific CD8+ and CD4+ T cell responses after vaccination was reportedly substantial.

Treatment of the sample: some 19 received Ad26.COV2.S at low or high dose, single or two shots; about 5 received placebo; per-sample allocation not given. On day 63 after the first injection, vaccine and placebo recipients gave samples. It was an adult aged 18-55 years in Boston who was the donor. The V gene's germline CDR1 is SGHRS and CDR2 YFSETQ. The CDR3 loop spans 16 amino acids. V was trimmed by 0 bases and J by 4 bases, leaving 14 bases between them. This sequence joins TRBV5-1 and TRBJ1-3; the D is unclear. This TCR came from a person between 18 and 60 years old who received the Ad26.COV2.S COVID-19 vaccine or a placebo. The sample here was peripheral blood, taken in a trial of Ad26.COV2.S vaccine versus placebo. The CDR3 protein is CASSLVADGGGNTIYF. CDR3 nucleotides: TGCGCCAGCAGCTTGGTGGCAGACGGCGGCGGAAACACCATATATTTT.